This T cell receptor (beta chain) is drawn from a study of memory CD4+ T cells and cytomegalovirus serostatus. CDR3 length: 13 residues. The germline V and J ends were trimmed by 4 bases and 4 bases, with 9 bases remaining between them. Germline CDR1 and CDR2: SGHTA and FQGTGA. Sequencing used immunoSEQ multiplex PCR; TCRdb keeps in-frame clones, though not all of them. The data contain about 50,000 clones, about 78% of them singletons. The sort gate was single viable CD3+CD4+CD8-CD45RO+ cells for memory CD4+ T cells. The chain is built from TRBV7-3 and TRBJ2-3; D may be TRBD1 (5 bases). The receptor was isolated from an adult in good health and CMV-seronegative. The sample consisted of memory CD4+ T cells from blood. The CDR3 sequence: CASSYGHADTQYF. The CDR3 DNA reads TGTGCCAGCAGCTACGGACACGCAGATACGCAGTATTTT.